This T cell receptor beta chain was found in a study of T cell changes during pregnancy in multiple sclerosis. The assay was immunoSEQ multiplex PCR, and TCRdb's table has in-frame clones only and misses some. The top ten hold approximately 1.5% of the sample, which has roughly 88,000 clones, roughly 90% seen once. The input for sequencing was peripheral blood, taken in the first trimester of pregnancy. The source is a female donor with multiple sclerosis, enrolled in a pregnancy study.

CDR3 protein: CASSEGVNTEAFF. The CDR3 DNA follows: TGTGCCAGCAGCGAAGGGGTGAACACTGAAGCTTTCTTT. The rearrangement uses TRBV9 and TRBJ1-1, with D tentatively TRBD1 (5 bases). The germline V gene encodes CDR1 SGDLS and CDR2 YYNGEE. There are 13 residues in the CDR3. Deletions cut 3 bases from V and 0 bases from J, with 6 bases between. The whole variable domain, remainder taken from reference TRBV9 and TRBJ1-1, is DSGVTQTPKHLITATGQRVTLRCSPRSGDLSVYWYQQSLDQGLQFLIQYYNGEERAKGNILERFSAQQFPDLHSELNLSSLELGDSALYFCASSEGVNTEAFFGQGTRLTVV.